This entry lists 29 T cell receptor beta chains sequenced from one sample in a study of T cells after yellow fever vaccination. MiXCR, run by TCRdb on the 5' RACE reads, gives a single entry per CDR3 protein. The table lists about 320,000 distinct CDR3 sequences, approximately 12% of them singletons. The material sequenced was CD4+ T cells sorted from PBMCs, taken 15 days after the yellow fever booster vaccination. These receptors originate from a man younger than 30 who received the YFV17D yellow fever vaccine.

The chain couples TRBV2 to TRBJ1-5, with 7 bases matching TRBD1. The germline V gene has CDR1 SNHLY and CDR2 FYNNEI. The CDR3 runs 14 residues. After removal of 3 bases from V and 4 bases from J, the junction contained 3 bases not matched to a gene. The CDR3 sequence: CASSDQGGNQPQHF. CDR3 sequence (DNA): TGTGCCAGCAGTGACCAGGGGGGGAATCAGCCCCAGCATTTT.

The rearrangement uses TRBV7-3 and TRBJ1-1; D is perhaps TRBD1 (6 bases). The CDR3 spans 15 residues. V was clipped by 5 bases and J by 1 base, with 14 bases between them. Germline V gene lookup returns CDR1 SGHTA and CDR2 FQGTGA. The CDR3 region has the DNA TGTGCCAGCAGCCCTACAGGGCAGTGGAACACTGAAGCTTTCTTT. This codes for CASSPTGQWNTEAFF.

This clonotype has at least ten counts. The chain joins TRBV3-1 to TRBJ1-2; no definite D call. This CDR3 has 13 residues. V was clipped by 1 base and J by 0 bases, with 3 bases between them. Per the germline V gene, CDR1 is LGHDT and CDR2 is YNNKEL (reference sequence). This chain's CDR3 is CASSQGSNYGYTF. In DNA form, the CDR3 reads TGTGCCAGCAGCCAAGGGTCTAACTATGGCTACACCTTC. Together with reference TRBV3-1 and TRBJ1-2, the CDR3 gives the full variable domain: DTAVSQTPKYLVTQMGNDKSIKCEQNLGHDTMYWYKQDSKKFLKIMFSYNNKELIINETVPNRFSPKSPDKAHLNLHINSLELGDSAVYFCASSQGSNYGYTFGSGTRLTVV.

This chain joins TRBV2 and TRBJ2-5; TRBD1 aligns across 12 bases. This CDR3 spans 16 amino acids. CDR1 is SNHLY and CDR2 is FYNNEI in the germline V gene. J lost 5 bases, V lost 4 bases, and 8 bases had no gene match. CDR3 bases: TGTGCCAGCAGTGGCGGGGGACAGGGGGCGGTGGAGACCCAGTACTTC. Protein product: CASSGGGQGAVETQYF.

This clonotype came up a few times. The CDR3 region is CASSSDRGGGTQYF. The DNA of the CDR3 is TGTGCCAGCAGTTCTGATAGGGGGGGCGGTACGCAGTATTTT. The chain links TRBV7-3 to TRBJ2-3, with a weak D call TRBD2 (7 bases). Trimming stripped 6 bases from V and 8 bases from J, with 18 bases between. Per germline, CDR1 SGHTA and CDR2 FQGTGA. The CDR3 totals 14 residues.

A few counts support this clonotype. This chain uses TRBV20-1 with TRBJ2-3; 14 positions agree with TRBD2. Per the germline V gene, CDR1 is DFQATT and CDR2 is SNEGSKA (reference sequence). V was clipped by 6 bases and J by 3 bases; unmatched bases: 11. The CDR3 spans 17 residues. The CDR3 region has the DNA TGCAGTGCCCCCGGGACTAGCGGGGGCTCGAGGACAGATACGCAGTATTTT. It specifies CSAPGTSGGSRTDTQYF.

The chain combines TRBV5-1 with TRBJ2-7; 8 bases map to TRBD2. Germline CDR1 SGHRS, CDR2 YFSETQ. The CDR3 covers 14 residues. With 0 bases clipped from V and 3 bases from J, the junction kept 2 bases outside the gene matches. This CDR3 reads CASSLDRGGYEQYF. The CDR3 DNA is TGCGCCAGCAGCTTGGACCGGGGGGGCTACGAGCAGTACTTC.

The CDR3 loop reads CASRIGGTDTQYF. The DNA of the CDR3 is TGTGCCAGCAGGATTGGGGGCACAGATACGCAGTATTTT. The V call is TRBV6-5, the J call TRBJ2-3; D remains ambiguous. The CDR3 totals 13 residues. V shed 6 bases and J shed 1 base, with 8 bases lying between them. Germline V gene lookup returns CDR1 MNHEY and CDR2 SVGAGI.

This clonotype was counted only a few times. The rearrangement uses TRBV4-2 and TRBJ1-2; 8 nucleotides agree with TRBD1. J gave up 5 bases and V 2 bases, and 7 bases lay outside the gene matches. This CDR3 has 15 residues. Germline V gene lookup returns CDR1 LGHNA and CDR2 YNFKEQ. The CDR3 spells CASSQQSQGGYGYTF. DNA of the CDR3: TGTGCCAGCAGCCAACAGTCACAGGGGGGATATGGCTACACCTTC.

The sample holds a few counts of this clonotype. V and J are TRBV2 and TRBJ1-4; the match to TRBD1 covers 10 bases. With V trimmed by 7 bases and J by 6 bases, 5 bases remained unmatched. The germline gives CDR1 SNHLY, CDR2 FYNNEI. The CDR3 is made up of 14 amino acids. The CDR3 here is CASKPGQGYEKLFF. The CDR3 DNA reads TGTGCCAGCAAGCCGGGACAGGGGTATGAAAAACTGTTTTTT.

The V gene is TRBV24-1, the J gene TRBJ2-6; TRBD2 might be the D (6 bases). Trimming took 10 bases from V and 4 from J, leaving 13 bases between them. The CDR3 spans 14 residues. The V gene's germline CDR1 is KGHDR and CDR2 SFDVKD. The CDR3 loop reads CATEGGSGANVLTF. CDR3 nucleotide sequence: TGTGCCACGGAAGGAGGGTCGGGGGCCAACGTCCTGACTTTC.

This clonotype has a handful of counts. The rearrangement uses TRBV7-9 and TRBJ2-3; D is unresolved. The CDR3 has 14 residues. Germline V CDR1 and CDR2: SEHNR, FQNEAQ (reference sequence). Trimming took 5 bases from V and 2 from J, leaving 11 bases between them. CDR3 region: CASSPSPDTDTQYF. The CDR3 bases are TGTGCCAGCAGCCCTAGTCCCGACACAGATACGCAGTATTTT.

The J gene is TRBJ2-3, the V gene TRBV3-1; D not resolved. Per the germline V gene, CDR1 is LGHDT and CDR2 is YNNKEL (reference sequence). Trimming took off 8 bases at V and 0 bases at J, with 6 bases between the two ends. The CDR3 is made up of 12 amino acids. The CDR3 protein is CASGRSTDTQYF. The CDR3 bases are TGTGCCAGCGGGCGTAGCACAGATACGCAGTATTTT.

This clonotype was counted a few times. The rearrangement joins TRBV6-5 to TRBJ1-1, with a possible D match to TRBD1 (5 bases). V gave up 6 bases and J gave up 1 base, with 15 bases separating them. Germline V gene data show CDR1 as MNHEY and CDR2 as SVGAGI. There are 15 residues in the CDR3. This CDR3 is CASRSLGVRNTEAFF. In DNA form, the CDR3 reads TGTGCCAGCAGATCCCTAGGGGTGAGGAACACTGAAGCTTTCTTT.

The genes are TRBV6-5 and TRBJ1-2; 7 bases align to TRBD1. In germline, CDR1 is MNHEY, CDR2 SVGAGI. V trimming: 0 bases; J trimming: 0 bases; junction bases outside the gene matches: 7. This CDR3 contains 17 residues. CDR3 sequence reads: CASSYSPGQRTNYGYTF. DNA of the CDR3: TGTGCCAGCAGTTACTCCCCGGGACAGAGGACTAACTATGGCTACACCTTC.

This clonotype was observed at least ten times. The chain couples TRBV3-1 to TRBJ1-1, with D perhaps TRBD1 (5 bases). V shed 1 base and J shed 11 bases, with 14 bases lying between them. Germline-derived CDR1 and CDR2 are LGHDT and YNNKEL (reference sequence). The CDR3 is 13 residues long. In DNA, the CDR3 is TGTGCCAGCAGCCAAGTTCGGGACGGGTCGGCTTTCTTT. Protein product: CASSQVRDGSAFF. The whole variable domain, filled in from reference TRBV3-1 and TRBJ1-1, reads DTAVSQTPKYLVTQMGNDKSIKCEQNLGHDTMYWYKQDSKKFLKIMFSYNNKELIINETVPNRFSPKSPDKAHLNLHINSLELGDSAVYFCASSQVRDGSAFFGQGTRLTVV.

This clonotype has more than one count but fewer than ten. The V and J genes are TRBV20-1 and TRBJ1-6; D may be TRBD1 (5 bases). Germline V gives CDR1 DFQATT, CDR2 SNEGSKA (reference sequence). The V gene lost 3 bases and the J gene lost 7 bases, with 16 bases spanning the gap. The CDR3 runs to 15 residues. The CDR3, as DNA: TGCAGTGCTAGGGCCCGGGGGACCGGGAATTCACCCCTCCACTTT. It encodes CSARARGTGNSPLHF.

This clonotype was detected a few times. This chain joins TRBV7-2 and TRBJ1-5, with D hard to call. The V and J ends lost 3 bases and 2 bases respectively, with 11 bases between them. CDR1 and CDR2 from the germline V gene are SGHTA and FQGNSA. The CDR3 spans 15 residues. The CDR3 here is CASSLQASGNQPQHF. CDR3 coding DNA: TGTGCCAGCAGCTTGCAGGCCTCGGGCAATCAGCCCCAGCATTTT.

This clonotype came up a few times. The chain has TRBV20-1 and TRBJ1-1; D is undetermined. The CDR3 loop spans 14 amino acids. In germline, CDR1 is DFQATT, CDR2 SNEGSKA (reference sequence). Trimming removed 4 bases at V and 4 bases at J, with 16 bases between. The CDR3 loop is CSATDGHSRTEAFF. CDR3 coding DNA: TGCAGTGCTACGGATGGGCACAGCCGCACTGAAGCTTTCTTT.

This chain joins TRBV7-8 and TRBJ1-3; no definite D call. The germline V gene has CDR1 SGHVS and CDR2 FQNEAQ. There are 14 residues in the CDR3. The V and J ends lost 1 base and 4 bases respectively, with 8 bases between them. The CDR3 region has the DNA TGTGCCAGCAGCTTAGGCCTCCCGGGAAACACCATATATTTT. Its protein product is CASSLGLPGNTIYF.

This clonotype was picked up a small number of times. The CDR3 DNA reads TGCGCCAGCAGCTTGGGTGACCGGGACAGGGGAGTTCAGTACTTC. Translating gives CASSLGDRDRGVQYF. V and J are TRBV5-1 and TRBJ2-4; 10 nucleotides match TRBD1. This CDR3 is 15 amino acids long. V lost 0 bases to trimming and J lost 11 bases; unmatched junction nucleotides: 8. Germline loops: CDR1 SGHRS, CDR2 YFSETQ.

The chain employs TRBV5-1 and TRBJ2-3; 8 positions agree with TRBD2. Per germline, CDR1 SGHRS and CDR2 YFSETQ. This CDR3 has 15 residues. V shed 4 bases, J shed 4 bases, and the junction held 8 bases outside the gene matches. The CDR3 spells CASSPAGGRADTQYF. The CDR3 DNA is TGCGCCAGCAGCCCCGCGGGGGGCCGGGCAGATACGCAGTATTTT.

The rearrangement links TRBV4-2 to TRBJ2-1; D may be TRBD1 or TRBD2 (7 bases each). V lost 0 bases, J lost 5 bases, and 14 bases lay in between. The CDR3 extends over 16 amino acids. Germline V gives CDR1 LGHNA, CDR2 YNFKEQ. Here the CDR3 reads CASSQEQGRGNNEQFF. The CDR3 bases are TGTGCCAGCAGCCAAGAACAGGGGCGGGGGAACAATGAGCAGTTCTTC.

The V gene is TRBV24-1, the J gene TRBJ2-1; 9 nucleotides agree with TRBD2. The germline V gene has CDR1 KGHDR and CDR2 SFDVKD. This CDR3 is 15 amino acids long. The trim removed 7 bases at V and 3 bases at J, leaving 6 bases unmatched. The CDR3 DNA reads TGTGCCACCAGCCCGGGACTAGCAGACTACAATGAGCAGTTCTTC. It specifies CATSPGLADYNEQFF.

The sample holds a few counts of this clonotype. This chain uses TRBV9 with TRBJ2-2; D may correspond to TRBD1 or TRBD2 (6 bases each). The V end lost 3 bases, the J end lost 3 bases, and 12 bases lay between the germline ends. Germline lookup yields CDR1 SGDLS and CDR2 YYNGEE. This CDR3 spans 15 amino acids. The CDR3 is CASSGGGLHTGELFF. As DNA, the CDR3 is TGTGCCAGCAGCGGAGGGGGACTTCACACCGGGGAGCTGTTTTTT.

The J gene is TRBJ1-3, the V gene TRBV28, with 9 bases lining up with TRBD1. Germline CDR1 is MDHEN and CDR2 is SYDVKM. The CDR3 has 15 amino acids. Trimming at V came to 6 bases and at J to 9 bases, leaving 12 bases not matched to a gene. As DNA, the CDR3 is TGTGCCAGCAGCCCCCGGACAGGGGTGAGGAGCACCATATATTTT. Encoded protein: CASSPRTGVRSTIYF.

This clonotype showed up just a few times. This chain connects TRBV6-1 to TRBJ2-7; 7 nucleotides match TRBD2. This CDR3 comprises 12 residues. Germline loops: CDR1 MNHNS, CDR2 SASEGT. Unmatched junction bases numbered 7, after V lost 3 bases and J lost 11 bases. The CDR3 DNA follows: TGTGCCAGCAGTGACGCCCCAGGGAGGGAGTACTTC. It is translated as CASSDAPGREYF.

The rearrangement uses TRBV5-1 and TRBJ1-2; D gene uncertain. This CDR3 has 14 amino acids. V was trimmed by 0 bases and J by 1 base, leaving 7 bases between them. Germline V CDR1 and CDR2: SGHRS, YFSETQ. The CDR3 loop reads CASSLESYNYGYTF. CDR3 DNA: TGCGCCAGCAGCTTGGAGTCCTATAACTATGGCTACACCTTC.

The CDR3 is CASSPGTGGSVRGYTF. CDR3 in DNA: TGCGCCAGCAGCCCGGGGACAGGGGGCAGCGTGCGTGGCTACACCTTC. The chain joins TRBV5-1 to TRBJ1-2; TRBD1 aligns across 12 bases. This CDR3 spans 16 amino acids. CDR1 and CDR2 (germline): SGHRS, YFSETQ. With 4 bases clipped from V and 7 bases from J, the junction kept 11 bases outside the gene matches. Complete variable domain (other parts from reference TRBV5-1 and TRBJ1-2): KAGVTQTPRYLIKTRGQQVTLSCSPISGHRSVSWYQQTPGQGLQFLFEYFSETQRNKGNFPGRFSGRQFSNSRSEMNVSTLELGDSALYLCASSPGTGGSVRGYTFGSGTRLTVV.